Listed below are T cell receptor beta chains from one sample, sequenced in a study of blood T cell repertoires in COVID-19. Using immunoSEQ multiplex PCR, the repertoire was profiled, and TCRdb retains in-frame clones only, with some absent. The data contain approximately 190,000 clones, about 85% of them singletons. Material: peripheral blood. The receptor source for this set is a human donor in a cohort sampled during active COVID-19. Each CDR3 is given without its conserved first and last residue.

j_call | v_call | cdr3_aa
TRBJ2-7 | TRBV18 | ASSPRAGPKLNEQY
TRBJ2-2 | TRBV10-3 | AAGGTPNTGELF
TRBJ2-5 | TRBV2 | ASHPAGQTETQY
TRBJ2-5 | TRBV5-4 | ASSGQGAGETQY
TRBJ1-6 | TRBV7-2 | ASSSHTGKNSPLH
TRBJ1-5 | TRBV6-6 | ASSYSVTPNNQPQH
TRBJ1-5 | TRBV2 | ASSEEGPTNQPQH
TRBJ2-7 | TRBV13 | ASSFRLAGVYEQY
TRBJ2-1 | TRBV10-1 | ASSPGSGQATYNEQF
TRBJ2-7 | TRBV3-1/TRBV3-2 | ASSLSRASYEQY
TRBJ2-3 | TRBV7-9 | ASNLRPTSGYSTDTQY
TRBJ1-1 | TRBV19 | ASSIGRTGSTEAF
TRBJ1-5 | TRBV18 | ASSPPSGDQPQH
TRBJ2-3 | TRBV7-2 | ASSLDGGSTDTQY
TRBJ1-5 | TRBV29-1 | SVLGLQGQPQH
TRBJ2-2 | TRBV5-1 | ASSLGQGITGELF
TRBJ2-3 | TRBV5-1 | ASSPDYTDTQY
TRBJ2-1 | TRBV14 | ASSQGRSLAGGPLSYNEQF
TRBJ2-3 | TRBV29-1 | SVEGGRDSTDTQY
TRBJ2-6 | TRBV4-2 | ASSQRGQGTGANVLT
TRBJ2-3 | TRBV7-9 | ASSRTSGRSTSTDTQY